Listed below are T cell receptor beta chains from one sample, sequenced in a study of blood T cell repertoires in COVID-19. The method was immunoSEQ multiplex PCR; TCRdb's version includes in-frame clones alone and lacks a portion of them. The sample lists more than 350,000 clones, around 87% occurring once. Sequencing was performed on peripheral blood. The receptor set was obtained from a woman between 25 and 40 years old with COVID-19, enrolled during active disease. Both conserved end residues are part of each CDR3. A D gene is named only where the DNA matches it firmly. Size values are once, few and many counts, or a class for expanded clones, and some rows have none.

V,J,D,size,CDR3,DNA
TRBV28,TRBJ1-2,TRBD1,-,CASTPFLRRGGDYGYTF,TGTGCCAGCACCCCGTTTCTTCGGAGAGGGGGCGACTATGGCTACACCTTC
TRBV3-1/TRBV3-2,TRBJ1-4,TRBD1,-,CASSPRTGLYEKLFF,TGTGCCAGCAGCCCGCGGACAGGGCTGTATGAAAAACTGTTTTTT
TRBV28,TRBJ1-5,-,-,CASSQGGDGNQPQHF,TGTGCCAGCAGCCAAGGGGGGGACGGCAATCAGCCCCAGCATTTT
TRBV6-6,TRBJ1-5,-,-,CASSRGGPGASNQPQHF,TGTGCCAGCAGTCGTGGGGGTCCAGGGGCTAGCAATCAGCCCCAGCATTTT
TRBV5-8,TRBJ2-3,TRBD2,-,CASSLARLAGGPRDTQYF,TGTGCCAGCAGCTTGGCCCGGCTAGCGGGAGGGCCTAGAGATACGCAGTATTTT
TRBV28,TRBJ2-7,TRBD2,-,CASSLFDSGGRYEQYF,TGTGCCAGCAGTTTATTTGATTCGGGGGGAAGATACGAGCAGTACTTC
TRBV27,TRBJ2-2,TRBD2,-,CASKSSGGPSGELFF,TGTGCCAGCAAGTCCTCGGGAGGGCCATCCGGGGAGCTGTTTTTT
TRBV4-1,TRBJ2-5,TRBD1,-,CASSFRDRGHETQYF,TGCGCCAGCAGCTTCCGGGACAGGGGGCATGAGACCCAGTACTTC
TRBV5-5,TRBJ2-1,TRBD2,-,CASSPKGLAVLSYNEQFF,TGTGCCAGCAGCCCCAAAGGGCTAGCGGTCCTCTCCTACAATGAGCAGTTCTTC
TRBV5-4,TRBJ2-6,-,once,CASSLEIDRPSGANVLTF,TGTGCCAGCAGCTTGGAAATAGACAGGCCCTCTGGGGCCAACGTCCTGACTTTC
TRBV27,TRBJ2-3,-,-,CASSPRRGLGTDTQYF,TGTGCCAGCAGCCCGCGTCGGGGTCTGGGAACAGATACGCAGTATTTT
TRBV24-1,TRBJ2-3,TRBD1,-,CATSADRGFGTDTQYF,TGTGCCACCAGTGCAGACAGGGGGTTTGGCACAGATACGCAGTATTTT
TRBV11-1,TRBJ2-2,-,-,CASSYASNFLSGELFF,TGTGCCAGCAGCTACGCTAGCAATTTTCTTTCCGGGGAGCTGTTTTTT
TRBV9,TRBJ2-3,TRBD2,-,CASSVEIAGVLDTQYF,TGTGCCAGCAGCGTAGAAATAGCGGGAGTTTTAGATACGCAGTATTTT
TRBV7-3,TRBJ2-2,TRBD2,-,CASSPPNWAGGTGELFF,TGTGCCAGCAGCCCCCCAAATTGGGCGGGGGGAACCGGGGAGCTGTTTTTT
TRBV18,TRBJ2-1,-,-,CASSLKAGNEQFF,TGTGCCAGCTCCTTGAAGGCGGGAAATGAGCAGTTCTTC
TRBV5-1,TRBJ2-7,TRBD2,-,CASTFSGTSLGEQYF,TGCGCCAGCACCTTCTCCGGGACTAGCTTGGGCGAGCAGTACTTC
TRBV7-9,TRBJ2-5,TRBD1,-,CASTPPGQGRETQYF,TGTGCCAGCACCCCACCGGGACAGGGACGGGAGACCCAGTACTTC
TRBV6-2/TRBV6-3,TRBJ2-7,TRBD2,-,CASSYGLAGGPYEQYF,TGTGCCAGCAGTTACGGGCTAGCGGGAGGGCCTTACGAGCAGTACTTC
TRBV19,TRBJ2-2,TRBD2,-,CASSPRGLAGGPGELFF,TGTGCCAGTAGTCCCCGAGGACTAGCGGGAGGGCCCGGGGAGCTGTTTTTT
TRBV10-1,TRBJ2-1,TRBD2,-,CASSAGLALDEQFF,TGCGCCAGCAGTGCCGGACTAGCGCTGGATGAGCAGTTCTTC
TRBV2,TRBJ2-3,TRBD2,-,CASSEWTSGTDTQYF,TGTGCCAGCAGTGAGTGGACTAGCGGGACAGATACGCAGTATTTT
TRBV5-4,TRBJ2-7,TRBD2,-,CASSLGGLAGEGEQYF,TGTGCCAGCAGCTTGGGAGGACTAGCGGGAGAAGGGGAGCAGTACTTC
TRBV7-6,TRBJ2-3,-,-,CASSLEGSGADTQYF,TGTGCCAGCAGCTTAGAGGGCTCAGGGGCGGATACGCAGTATTTT
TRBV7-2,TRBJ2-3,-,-,CASTRRTSTDTQYF,TGTGCCAGCACTAGACGTACTAGCACAGATACGCAGTATTTT
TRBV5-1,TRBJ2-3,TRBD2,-,CASSLAIVSGRDTQYF,TGCGCCAGCAGCTTGGCCATAGTTAGCGGGAGGGATACGCAGTATTTT
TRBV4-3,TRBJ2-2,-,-,CASSLRVNTGELFF,TGCGCCAGCAGCCTCCGGGTGAACACCGGGGAGCTGTTTTTT
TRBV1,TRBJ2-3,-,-,CTSSPLRGSGTDTQYF,TGCACCAGCAGCCCCCTCAGGGGGAGCGGCACAGATACGCAGTATTTT
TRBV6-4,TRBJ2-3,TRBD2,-,CASSERLAGGDTQYF,TGTGCCAGCAGTGAAAGGCTAGCGGGAGGAGATACGCAGTATTTT
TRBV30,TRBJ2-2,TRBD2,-,CAWSAPPFGTSGRNTGELFF,TGTGCCTGGAGTGCCCCGCCTTTTGGAACTAGCGGGAGGAACACCGGGGAGCTGTTTTTT
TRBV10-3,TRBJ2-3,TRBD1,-,CAITGQGEDTQYF,TGTGCCATCACGGGACAGGGCGAGGATACGCAGTATTTT
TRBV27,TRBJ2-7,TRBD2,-,CASSLSGTSGRLFVYEQYF,TGTGCCAGCAGTCTATCCGGGACTAGCGGGAGACTGTTTGTCTACGAGCAGTACTTC
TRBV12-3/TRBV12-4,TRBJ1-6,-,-,CASSFWENSPLHF,TGTGCCAGCAGTTTCTGGGAGAATTCACCCCTCCACTTT
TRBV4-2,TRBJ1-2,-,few,CASSPLPQSNYGYTF,TGTGCCAGCAGCCCCCTCCCACAGAGTAACTATGGCTACACCTTC
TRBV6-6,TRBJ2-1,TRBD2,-,CATQLPLAAGGEQFF,TGTGCCACCCAGTTACCCCTAGCGGCAGGTGGGGAGCAGTTCTTC
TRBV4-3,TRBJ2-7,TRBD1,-,CASSQTDRGYEQYF,TGCGCCAGCAGCCAAACCGACAGGGGATACGAGCAGTACTTC
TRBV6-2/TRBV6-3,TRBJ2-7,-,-,CASSYSNRRPHYEQYF,TGTGCCAGCAGTTACTCGAATCGGCGGCCCCACTACGAGCAGTACTTC
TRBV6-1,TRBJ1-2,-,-,CASSYDTNYGYTF,TGTGCCAGCAGCTATGACACGAACTATGGCTACACCTTC
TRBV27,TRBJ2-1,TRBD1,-,CASSLMDRAPYNEQFF,TGTGCCAGCAGTTTAATGGACAGGGCCCCCTACAATGAGCAGTTCTTC
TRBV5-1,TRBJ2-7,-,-,CASSLAGSGHIGSYEQYF,TGCGCCAGCAGCTTGGCAGGTAGCGGCCATATAGGTTCCTACGAGCAGTACTTC
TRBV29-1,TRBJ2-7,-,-,CSYTLRDSIYEQYF,TGCAGCTACACTCTTCGGGACTCAATTTACGAGCAGTACTTC
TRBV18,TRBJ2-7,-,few,CASSPRSGVSEQYF,TGTGCCAGCTCACCACGATCAGGGGTCAGCGAGCAGTACTTC
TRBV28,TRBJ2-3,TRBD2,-,CASSPGLATDTQYF,TGTGCCAGCAGTCCGGGACTAGCGACAGATACGCAGTATTTT
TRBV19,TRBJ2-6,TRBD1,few,CASSAGTGSGANVLTF,TGTGCCAGTAGTGCCGGGACAGGCTCTGGGGCCAACGTCCTGACTTTC
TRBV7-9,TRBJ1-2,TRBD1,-,CASSLGQGAYGYTF,TGTGCCAGCAGCTTGGGACAGGGCGCCTATGGCTACACCTTC
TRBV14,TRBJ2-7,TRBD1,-,CASSQDRGQGAYEQYF,TGTGCCAGCAGCCAAGATCGGGGACAGGGGGCGTACGAGCAGTACTTC
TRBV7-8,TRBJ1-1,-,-,CASSMNPITGSLEAFF,TGTGCCAGCAGCATGAACCCGATCACAGGGAGTCTCGAAGCTTTCTTT
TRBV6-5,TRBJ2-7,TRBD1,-,CASSYGDRVSYEQYF,TGTGCCAGCAGTTACGGCGACAGGGTGAGCTACGAGCAGTACTTC
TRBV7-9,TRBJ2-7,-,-,CASSPPRTSGYEQYF,TGTGCCAGCAGCCCGCCAAGGACATCTGGCTACGAGCAGTACTTC
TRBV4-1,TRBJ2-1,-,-,CASSQDAGFYNEQFF,TGCGCCAGCAGCCAAGACGCCGGGTTTTACAATGAGCAGTTCTTC
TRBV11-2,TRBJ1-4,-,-,CASSLGTSTTNEKLFF,TGTGCCAGCAGCTTGGGGACATCCACAACTAATGAAAAACTGTTTTTT
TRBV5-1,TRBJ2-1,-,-,CASSLSGSTHEQFF,TGCGCCAGCAGCTTGTCAGGATCGACCCATGAGCAGTTCTTC
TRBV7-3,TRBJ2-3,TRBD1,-,CASSQGGESTDTQYF,TGTGCCAGCAGCCAAGGGGGCGAGAGCACAGATACGCAGTATTTT
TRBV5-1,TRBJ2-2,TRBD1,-,CASSLGQGMFTGELFF,TGCGCCAGCAGCCTAGGACAGGGTATGTTCACCGGGGAGCTGTTTTTT